The rows below give T cell receptor beta chains drawn from one sample of a study of OX40 agonist ivuxolimab in advanced cancers. Profiled with immunoSEQ multiplex PCR; TCRdb holds only in-frame clones, not every one. The profile shows about 70,000 clones, around 90% of them singletons. This material consisted of CD4+ or CD8+ T cells sorted from blood, taken in a trial of the OX40 agonist ivuxolimab. The source of these receptors is an adult with an advanced solid tumor such as melanoma, head and neck, liver or kidney cancer. Each CDR3 is given with its conserved first and last residue. Each record gives: D gene, V gene, CDR3 protein. The D gene is left open where the match is weak.

TRBD1 TRBV2 CASSHRGSNEKLFF
TRBD2 TRBV5-4 CASSFLAGTYNEQFF
- TRBV5-1 CASSLQGGNTEAFF
TRBD1 TRBV7-2 CASRQGGFYGYTF
TRBD1 TRBV6-5 CASKGQGGMNTEAFF
TRBD1 TRBV11-3 CASSLQGASTEAFF
- TRBV7-9 CASSLVGALGYTF
- TRBV9 CASSLGVKRNEQFF
- TRBV2 CASTYSGNTIYF
TRBD1 TRBV30 CAWSAGQGGSPLHF
TRBD1 TRBV28 CASSLGTGGYSYEQYF
TRBD1 TRBV6-1 CASSPRTGGNYEQYF
- TRBV7-9 CASSLASFRADTQYF
- TRBV7-9 CASSLGNLGYTF
- TRBV7-9 CASSLGEISPLHF
TRBD2 TRBV6-5 CASSYTRGLPYEQYF
- TRBV7-3 CASSLVAEGGETQYF
TRBD2 TRBV27 CASSLSSGTSGNMGQYF
TRBD2 TRBV2 CASSTSGGGNTQYF
TRBD1 TRBV2 CASSQDRGEYEQYF
TRBD1 TRBV18 CASSPKGTGFYNEQFF
- TRBV7-2 CASSLGRPYEQYF
TRBD2 TRBV5-1 CASSAGLVTYEQFF
- TRBV28 CASSRRDKHSSSYNSPLHF
- TRBV7-8 CASSLGFVSQETQYF
- TRBV10-3 CAIGAAANYGYTF
- TRBV6-1 CASSALGVAEAFF
TRBD1 TRBV19 CASSIWQGAAGANVLTF
TRBD1 TRBV7-2 CASSTRDSLYGYTF
TRBD2 TRBV2 CASSAGGAGLGTQYF
- TRBV6-1 CASHRDLKQYF
TRBD1 TRBV10-2 CASSEPDRGLQETQYF
TRBD1 TRBV2 CASRSSPGQRQETQYF
- TRBV6-5 CASSYSGDGSEAFF
- TRBV9 CASSPRLDNEQFF
- TRBV5-1 CASSLGWSSTDTQYF
- TRBV7-9 CASSLVGAIQQETQYF
TRBD2 TRBV27 CASTPYAGRAYNEQFF
TRBD1 TRBV20-1 CSATGDYGYTF
TRBD2 TRBV9 CASSVAQGLDYEQYF
- TRBV6-5 CASKEGGRYGYTF
TRBD1 TRBV5-1 CASSPDRSNEKLFF